Listed here are 30 T cell receptor beta chains from one sample, sequenced in a study of blood T cell repertoires in COVID-19. This table comes from immunoSEQ multiplex PCR, and its TCRdb copy is limited to in-frame clones, with some not included. The table records a few hundred thousand clones, approximately 91% of them present only once. Sequencing was done on a sample of PBMCs or T cells enriched from blood (not recorded which). The receptors originated from a woman aged 35 to 49 who had recovered from COVID-19.

V gene TRBV7-9 combines with J gene TRBJ1-5; no reliable D call. This CDR3 is 14 amino acids long. Germline CDR1 is SEHNR and CDR2 is FQNEAQ (reference sequence). Between the trimmed V and J ends, which lost 0 bases and 0 bases, there was a span of 3 bases. The CDR3 DNA follows: TGTGCCAGCAGCTTAGCGTATAGCAATCAGCCCCAGCATTTT. Translation gives CASSLAYSNQPQHF.

This clone was seen more than once but under ten times. Other DNA sequences in this sample translate to the same CDR3. This chain links TRBV11-3 with TRBJ2-3; D remains unclear. This CDR3 contains 14 residues. V shed 0 bases and J shed 0 bases, with 4 bases lying between them. The germline gives CDR1 SGHNT, CDR2 YENEEA. The CDR3 nucleotides are TGTGCCAGCAGCTTAGACCCTAGCACAGATACGCAGTATTTT. It translates to CASSLDPSTDTQYF.

The chain couples TRBV5-1 to TRBJ2-7, with 7 bases fitting TRBD2. This CDR3 has 13 residues. With 4 bases clipped from V and 4 bases from J, the junction kept 5 bases outside the gene matches. Looked up from germline, CDR1 is SGHRS and CDR2 is YFSETQ. The chain's CDR3 is CASSRGGRYEQYF. CDR3 in DNA: TGCGCCAGCAGCCGCGGGGGAAGGTACGAGCAGTACTTC.

The rearrangement joins TRBV7-2 to TRBJ2-7; 9 nucleotides align to TRBD1. Germline CDR1 SGHTA, CDR2 FQGNSA. This CDR3 has 16 amino acids. Trimming cost V 8 bases and J 7 bases; bases outside gene matches: 18. CDR3 bases: TGTGCCAGCGGGTACAGGGGACAGGGTGGAGGGTCGGAGCAGTACTTC. Protein product: CASGYRGQGGGSEQYF.

This clone was detected once. The V and J genes are TRBV10-1 and TRBJ2-3, with D possibly matching TRBD1 (5 bases). The germline V gene has CDR1 WNHNN and CDR2 SYGVQD (reference sequence). Deletions cut 2 bases from V and 0 bases from J, with 9 bases between. The CDR3 totals 15 residues. The CDR3, as DNA: TGCGCCAGCAGTGAGAAGACAGAGAGCACAGATACGCAGTATTTT. Translated, it gives CASSEKTESTDTQYF.

This chain connects TRBV7-3 to TRBJ2-7, with unresolved D. Germline V gives CDR1 SGHTA, CDR2 FQGTGA. V was shortened by 3 bases and J by 2 bases, with 8 bases between the two germline ends. The CDR3 consists of 13 residues. DNA of the CDR3: TGTGCCAGCAGCTTCGGTGAAACCTACGAGCAGTACTTC. This codes for CASSFGETYEQYF.

This chain links TRBV19 with TRBJ1-5; D is unresolved. V lost 3 bases to trimming and J lost 2 bases, with 11 bases between them. Germline V CDR1 and CDR2: LNHDA, SQIVND (reference sequence). The CDR3 length is 15 residues. CDR3 coding DNA: TGTGCCAGTAGTATGATGTCGGCGGGCAATCAGCCCCAGCATTTT. Protein sequence: CASSMMSAGNQPQHF.

This clone was recorded once. The V call is TRBV5-4, the J call TRBJ2-2; TRBD1 is a possible D gene (5 bases). CDR3 size: 13 residues. Germline V gene data show CDR1 as SGHNT and CDR2 as YYREEE (reference sequence). Trimming took off 3 bases at V and 13 bases at J, with 16 bases between the two ends. The CDR3 region has the DNA TGTGCCAGCAGCTCTGGACACCAACTAAGGCTGTTTTTT. This codes for CASSSGHQLRLFF.

The chain links TRBV5-1 to TRBJ2-3, with 10 bases aligning to TRBD2. CDR3 size: 14 residues. Germline trimming cut 2 bases from V and 5 bases from J; bases unmatched to any gene: 2. CDR1 and CDR2 from the germline V gene are SGHRS and YFSETQ. The CDR3 DNA follows: TGCGCCAGCAGCTTCTCTAGCGGGGGAGATACGCAGTATTTT. This encodes CASSFSSGGDTQYF.

V usage is TRBV18 and J usage is TRBJ1-1; D unclear. The germline gives CDR1 KGHSH, CDR2 LQKENI. The V end was cut by 2 bases, the J end by 4 bases, with 5 bases between. This CDR3 contains 12 residues. CDR3 in DNA: TGTGCCAGCTCACCAGAGGGCACTGAAGCTTTCTTT. Amino acids: CASSPEGTEAFF.

Only one count was recorded for this clone. J is TRBJ2-7 and V is TRBV5-1, with D tentatively TRBD2 (6 bases). Germline V CDR1 and CDR2: SGHRS, YFSETQ. This CDR3 comprises 13 residues. V was shortened by 2 bases and J by 3 bases, with 9 bases between the two germline ends. CDR3 in amino acids: CASSLRDFYEQYF. In DNA form, the CDR3 reads TGCGCCAGCAGCTTACGGGACTTCTACGAGCAGTACTTC.

Notes on this clone: Other DNA sequences in this sample translate to the same CDR3. The chain couples TRBV29-1 to TRBJ2-7, with a possible D match to TRBD2 (5 bases). Between the trimmed V and J ends, which lost 6 bases and 0 bases, there was a span of 9 bases. CDR3 size: 12 residues. Germline CDR1 and CDR2: SQVTM and ANQGSEA. This CDR3 is CSVSGNSYEQYF. The CDR3 DNA follows: TGCAGCGTGTCCGGGAACTCCTACGAGCAGTACTTC.

This clone was observed a single time. The chain uses TRBV28 and TRBJ1-2, with D maybe TRBD1 (5 bases). Germline lookup yields CDR1 MDHEN and CDR2 SYDVKM. The V end lost 2 bases, the J end lost 8 bases, and 15 bases lay between the germline ends. The CDR3 consists of 14 residues. As DNA, the CDR3 is TGTGCCAGCAGTTTACAGGGCTCCGCGGGGGGCTACACCTTC. Protein product: CASSLQGSAGGYTF.

V gene TRBV11-2 combines with J gene TRBJ1-3; tentative D call: TRBD1 (5 bases). The CDR3 spans 15 residues. V gave up 6 bases and J gave up 3 bases, with 15 bases separating them. Germline-derived CDR1 and CDR2 are SGHAT and FQNNGV. The CDR3 coding sequence is TGTGCCAGCAGAGAAGGACACCCTTATGGAAACACCATATATTTT. Translated: CASREGHPYGNTIYF.

This clone was seen once. The genes are TRBV5-1 and TRBJ1-2; TRBD1 is a possible D gene (6 bases). V dropped 4 bases and J dropped 2 bases, with 12 bases sitting between them. There are 14 residues in the CDR3. Germline V gene data show CDR1 as SGHRS and CDR2 as YFSETQ. The CDR3, as DNA: TGCGCCAGCAGCGCCTTTACAGGGAACTATGGCTACACCTTC. Its translation: CASSAFTGNYGYTF.

This sequence joins TRBV30 and TRBJ1-1; unclear D gene. Trimming removed 3 bases from V and 1 base from J, with 9 bases in between. Germline CDR1 and CDR2: GTSNPN and SVGIG (reference sequence). The CDR3 spans 13 residues. The CDR3 nucleotides are TGTGCCTGGAGCCGACTGTGGAACACTGAAGCTTTCTTT. Translation gives CAWSRLWNTEAFF.

This rearrangement joins TRBV24-1 to TRBJ1-5, with D unresolved. CDR1 is KGHDR and CDR2 is SFDVKD in the germline V gene. V was trimmed by 9 bases and J by 2 bases, leaving 13 bases between them. The CDR3 is made up of 14 amino acids. CDR3 nucleotides: TGTGCCACCGGCGGATCTCTAGGCAATCAGCCCCAGCATTTT. Protein sequence: CATGGSLGNQPQHF.

CDR3 in amino acids: CASSFEGGGETQYF. The CDR3 coding sequence is TGTGCCAGCAGTTTTGAGGGGGGAGGGGAGACCCAGTACTTC. The J gene is TRBJ2-5, the V gene TRBV28, with D possibly matching TRBD2 (7 bases). Germline V gene sequence: CDR1 MDHEN, CDR2 SYDVKM. This CDR3 comprises 14 residues. V was shortened by 3 bases and J by 5 bases, with 13 bases between the two germline ends.

This clone was seen a single time. J is TRBJ2-3 and V is TRBV29-1; TRBD2 aligns across 8 bases. There are 13 residues in the CDR3. Germline V lookup: CDR1 SQVTM, CDR2 ANQGSEA. The ends lost 6 bases at V and 3 bases at J; junction bases unmatched: 5. CDR3 nucleotide sequence: TGCAGCGTAGTCCTAGCGGGTACAGATACGCAGTATTTT. This codes for CSVVLAGTDTQYF.

V gene TRBV18 combines with J gene TRBJ1-4; the match to TRBD1 covers 8 bases. Trimming cost V 4 bases and J 0 bases; bases outside gene matches: 10. This CDR3 is built from 18 residues. The germline CDR1 and CDR2 sequences are KGHSH and LQKENI. Written as DNA, the CDR3 is TGTGCCAGCTCACTGAACAGGGGGGGCCTCACAACTAATGAAAAACTGTTTTTT. This codes for CASSLNRGGLTTNEKLFF.

The chain uses TRBV18 and TRBJ1-1, with TRBD1 matching over 10 bases. V lost 3 bases to trimming and J lost 5 bases; unmatched junction nucleotides: 3. CDR3 size: 14 residues. Germline V lookup: CDR1 KGHSH, CDR2 LQKENI. CDR3 DNA sequence: TGTGCCAGCTCACCTGGGACAGGGGTGACTGAAGCTTTCTTT. It specifies CASSPGTGVTEAFF.

This clone was counted a few times. The CDR3 DNA reads as TGTGCCAGCAAACCGGATACGGGTAACTATGGCTACACCTTC. Translating gives CASKPDTGNYGYTF. This chain connects TRBV25-1 to TRBJ1-2, with D unresolved. V lost 7 bases and J 1 base, leaving 13 bases between the germline ends. Germline loops: CDR1 MGHDK, CDR2 SYGVNS. CDR3 length: 14 amino acids.

In its sample, this clone was seen once. V gene TRBV14 combines with J gene TRBJ1-1, with D tentatively TRBD1 (6 bases). Germline V gives CDR1 SGHDN, CDR2 FVKESK. The V and J ends lost 2 bases and 1 base respectively, with 14 bases between them. The CDR3 spans 16 residues. The CDR3 bases are TGTGCCAGCAGCCAACGACTAACAGGGCAGAACACTGAAGCTTTCTTT. Translated: CASSQRLTGQNTEAFF.

The chain couples TRBV7-6 to TRBJ2-5, with 12 positions matching TRBD2. Per the germline V gene, CDR1 is SGHVS and CDR2 is FNYEAQ. The junction had 3 bases not matched to a gene; V was cut back by 6 bases and J by 1 base. There are 15 residues in the CDR3. The CDR3 is CASSRTSGVQETQYF. The CDR3, as DNA: TGTGCCAGCAGTCGGACTAGCGGGGTCCAAGAGACCCAGTACTTC.

V gene TRBV27 combines with J gene TRBJ1-2, with a weak D call TRBD1 (6 bases). Germline V gene data show CDR1 as MNHEY and CDR2 as SMNVEV (reference sequence). CDR3 length: 15 amino acids. Between the trimmed V and J ends, which lost 4 bases and 0 bases, there was a span of 12 bases. The CDR3 loop reads CASSSAEGANYGYTF. CDR3 coding DNA: TGTGCCAGCAGTTCCGCTGAGGGGGCTAACTATGGCTACACCTTC.

There are a few counts of this clone. The chain couples TRBV10-1 to TRBJ1-2; D possibly corresponds to TRBD1 (6 bases). CDR1 is WNHNN, CDR2 SYGVQD, per germline (reference sequence). The V gene lost 8 bases and the J gene lost 6 bases, with 28 bases spanning the gap. There are 17 residues in the CDR3. The CDR3 DNA reads as TGCGCCAGCCCCGGGGGGGGGCAGGGTTATCTAAACGATGGCTACACCTTC. As protein: CASPGGGQGYLNDGYTF.

The rearrangement links TRBV2 to TRBJ1-4; 7 nucleotides agree with TRBD1. Looked up from germline, CDR1 is SNHLY and CDR2 is FYNNEI. The CDR3 covers 14 residues. V trimming: 5 bases; J trimming: 5 bases; junction bases outside the gene matches: 5. The CDR3 region is CASSSQGRNEKLFF. The CDR3 DNA follows: TGTGCCAGCAGTTCACAGGGGAGGAATGAAAAACTGTTTTTT.

This clone was seen just once. The V call is TRBV12-2, the J call TRBJ2-3; TRBD2 is the table's D call and was not checked against the DNA. TRBV12-2 is termed a pseudogene. The CDR3 contains 20 residues. CDR3 DNA sequence: TGTGCAAGTCGCTTAGCGGACCCCGGAGGGGGGGGGCACAGCACAGATACGCAGTATTTT. Its translation is CASRLADPGGGGHSTDTQYF.

This clone was detected many times. V and J are TRBV11-1 and TRBJ2-7; no definite D call. From germline, CDR1 is SGHAT and CDR2 FQDESV (reference sequence). The CDR3 has 15 amino acids. V lost 1 base and J 2 bases, leaving 12 bases between the germline ends. The CDR3 DNA is TGTGCCAGCAGCTTAGAGCTTGGCGGTCCCTACGAGCAGTACTTC. Protein product: CASSLELGGPYEQYF.

The J gene is TRBJ2-7, the V gene TRBV30; a possible D gene is TRBD1 (5 bases). Germline CDR1 GTSNPN, CDR2 SVGIG (reference sequence). This CDR3 is 11 amino acids long. Trimming took off 0 bases at V and 5 bases at J, with 5 bases between the two ends. DNA of the CDR3: TGTGCCTGGAGTGTCAGGGACGAGCAGTACTTC. Its translation: CAWSVRDEQYF.